These T cell receptor beta chains were read from a single sample in a study of blood T cells in healthy people across ages. TCRdb redid the calling of the 5' RACE reads with MiXCR, one entry per CDR3 protein. The sample lists 600,000 to 900,000 distinct CDR3 sequences; more than 25% were seen once. These data are also associated with another study on T cells of mothers and their children.

The sample taken for sequencing was blood. The receptors originated from a boy aged 5-17 years in good health. CDR3s include the opening cysteine and the closing phenylalanine or tryptophan. A D gene is named only where the DNA matches it firmly. Clone size is shown for a subset of rows, as once, few, many or a class of expanded clone.

CDR3aa: CASSAGDEQFF
CDR3nt: TGTGCCAGCAGCGCCGGGGATGAGCAGTTCTTC
j_gene: TRBJ2-1
v_gene: TRBV7-8
d_gene: -
abundance: few
len: 11

CDR3aa: CASRRVTGELFF
CDR3nt: TGTGCCAGCAGGAGGGTCACCGGGGAGCTGTTTTTT
j_gene: TRBJ2-2
v_gene: TRBV6-1
d_gene: -
abundance: -
len: 12

CDR3aa: CSVSFNAWVFF
CDR3nt: TGCAGCGTTTCTTTCAACGCTTGGGTGTTTTTT
j_gene: TRBJ1-4
v_gene: TRBV29-1
d_gene: -
abundance: few
len: 11

CDR3aa: CAINSAGTSEETQYF
CDR3nt: TGTGCCATCAATAGCGCCGGGACTAGCGAAGAGACCCAGTACTTC
j_gene: TRBJ2-5
v_gene: TRBV10-3
d_gene: TRBD2
abundance: -
len: 15

CDR3aa: CASRPRQGSNYGYTF
CDR3nt: TGTGCCAGCAGACCCCGACAGGGATCTAACTATGGCTACACCTTC
j_gene: TRBJ1-2
v_gene: TRBV7-2
d_gene: TRBD1
abundance: -
len: 15

CDR3aa: CATRVGFNTGELFF
CDR3nt: TGTGCCACCCGAGTGGGGTTTAACACCGGGGAGCTGTTTTTT
j_gene: TRBJ2-2
v_gene: TRBV7-9
d_gene: -
abundance: -
len: 14

CDR3aa: CAISVGGASYEQYF
CDR3nt: TGTGCCATCAGTGTCGGGGGGGCCTCCTACGAGCAGTACTTC
j_gene: TRBJ2-7
v_gene: TRBV10-3
d_gene: TRBD2
abundance: -
len: 14

CDR3aa: CAISSGRYNEQFF
CDR3nt: TGTGCCATCAGTTCCGGACGGTACAATGAGCAGTTCTTC
j_gene: TRBJ2-1
v_gene: TRBV10-3
d_gene: -
abundance: few
len: 13

CDR3aa: CASSFWRVTNTEAFF
CDR3nt: TGTGCCAGCAGTTTTTGGAGGGTGACTAACACTGAAGCTTTCTTT
j_gene: TRBJ1-1
v_gene: TRBV12-3/TRBV12-4
d_gene: -
abundance: few
len: 15

CDR3aa: CAGSSGGEKGDEQFF
CDR3nt: TGTGCCGGAAGTTCAGGGGGCGAAAAAGGCGATGAGCAGTTCTTC
j_gene: TRBJ2-1
v_gene: TRBV12-3/TRBV12-4
d_gene: TRBD1
abundance: few
len: 15

CDR3aa: CASSRAGAQETQYF
CDR3nt: TGTGCCAGCAGTCGGGCGGGGGCCCAAGAGACCCAGTACTTC
j_gene: TRBJ2-5
v_gene: TRBV25-1
d_gene: -
abundance: -
len: 14

CDR3aa: CASSYTDRGITEAFF
CDR3nt: TGTGCCAGCAGCTATACCGACAGGGGGATTACTGAAGCTTTCTTT
j_gene: TRBJ1-1
v_gene: TRBV12-3/TRBV12-4
d_gene: TRBD1
abundance: -
len: 15

CDR3aa: CASSPPGHTLGGYYEQYF
CDR3nt: TGTGCCAGCAGCCCTCCGGGACACACCCTAGGGGGCTATTACGAGCAGTACTTC
j_gene: TRBJ2-7
v_gene: TRBV14
d_gene: TRBD1
abundance: few
len: 18

CDR3aa: CASSFGQGANEQFF
CDR3nt: TGTGCCAGCAGTTTTGGACAGGGGGCCAATGAGCAGTTCTTC
j_gene: TRBJ2-1
v_gene: TRBV6-1
d_gene: TRBD1
abundance: few
len: 14

CDR3aa: CASKGRGTDTTRANVLTF
CDR3nt: TGTGCCAGCAAGGGGAGGGGGACGGATACAACACGGGCCAACGTCCTGACTTTC
j_gene: TRBJ2-6
v_gene: TRBV28
d_gene: -
abundance: few
len: 18

CDR3aa: CASTTGTGDYEQYF
CDR3nt: TGTGCCAGCACCACCGGGACAGGGGACTACGAGCAGTACTTC
j_gene: TRBJ2-7
v_gene: TRBV7-9
d_gene: TRBD1
abundance: -
len: 14

CDR3aa: CASSPGTGVSGEQFF
CDR3nt: TGCGCCAGCAGCCCCGGGACAGGGGTAAGTGGTGAGCAGTTCTTC
j_gene: TRBJ2-1
v_gene: TRBV5-1
d_gene: TRBD1
abundance: -
len: 15

CDR3aa: CASSGLANHNEQFF
CDR3nt: TGTGCCAGCAGCGGACTAGCGAACCACAATGAGCAGTTCTTC
j_gene: TRBJ2-1
v_gene: TRBV6-1
d_gene: TRBD2
abundance: -
len: 14

CDR3aa: CASTKRQGPQETQYF
CDR3nt: TGTGCCAGCACCAAAAGACAGGGACCCCAAGAGACCCAGTACTTC
j_gene: TRBJ2-5
v_gene: TRBV11-2
d_gene: TRBD1
abundance: -
len: 15

CDR3aa: CASSDDRGEKLFF
CDR3nt: TGTGCCAGCAGTGACGACAGGGGAGAAAAACTGTTTTTT
j_gene: TRBJ1-4
v_gene: TRBV12-3/TRBV12-4
d_gene: TRBD1
abundance: -
len: 13

CDR3aa: CASSPSDGSYEQYF
CDR3nt: TGTGCCAGCAGTCCGTCGGACGGATCCTACGAGCAGTACTTC
j_gene: TRBJ2-7
v_gene: TRBV28
d_gene: -
abundance: once
len: 14

CDR3aa: CASSLGARMNTEAFF
CDR3nt: TGTGCCAGCAGCTTGGGAGCCAGAATGAACACTGAAGCTTTCTTT
j_gene: TRBJ1-1
v_gene: TRBV7-9
d_gene: -
abundance: few
len: 15

CDR3aa: CSVEPLQGTSYEQYF
CDR3nt: TGCAGCGTTGAACCCTTACAGGGGACCTCCTACGAGCAGTACTTC
j_gene: TRBJ2-7
v_gene: TRBV29-1
d_gene: TRBD1
abundance: -
len: 15

CDR3aa: CASSPQGVGSTIYF
CDR3nt: TGTGCCAGCAGTCCCCAGGGCGTTGGAAGCACCATATATTTT
j_gene: TRBJ1-3
v_gene: TRBV6-2/TRBV6-3
d_gene: -
abundance: -
len: 14

CDR3aa: CASSQPSGGPAYEQYF
CDR3nt: TGTGCCAGCAGCCAACCTAGCGGTGGGCCAGCCTACGAGCAGTACTTC
j_gene: TRBJ2-7
v_gene: TRBV7-9
d_gene: TRBD2
abundance: few
len: 16

CDR3aa: CASSLNLAGEQFF
CDR3nt: TGTGCCAGCAGTTTAAATCTAGCTGGGGAGCAGTTCTTC
j_gene: TRBJ2-1
v_gene: TRBV27
d_gene: -
abundance: -
len: 13

CDR3aa: CASSENFASPYNEQFF
CDR3nt: TGTGCCAGCAGTGAGAACTTTGCGAGTCCCTACAATGAGCAGTTCTTC
j_gene: TRBJ2-1
v_gene: TRBV3-1
d_gene: -
abundance: -
len: 16

CDR3aa: CASSPPGLAGPYNEQFF
CDR3nt: TGTGCCAGCTCACCACCCGGACTAGCGGGTCCCTACAATGAGCAGTTCTTC
j_gene: TRBJ2-1
v_gene: TRBV18
d_gene: TRBD2
abundance: -
len: 17

CDR3aa: CSVRREETQYF
CDR3nt: TGCAGCGTCCGAAGGGAAGAGACCCAGTACTTC
j_gene: TRBJ2-5
v_gene: TRBV29-1
d_gene: -
abundance: many
len: 11

CDR3aa: CASSLLGRRDSYNEQFF
CDR3nt: TGCGCCAGCAGCTTGTTGGGCAGGCGAGACTCCTACAATGAGCAGTTCTTC
j_gene: TRBJ2-1
v_gene: TRBV5-1
d_gene: -
abundance: -
len: 17

CDR3aa: CASSLGVAIGDEQFF
CDR3nt: TGCGCCAGCAGCTTGGGCGTTGCGATCGGAGATGAGCAGTTCTTC
j_gene: TRBJ2-1
v_gene: TRBV5-1
d_gene: -
abundance: -
len: 15

CDR3aa: CSVGDRGCEQYF
CDR3nt: TGCAGCGTTGGCGACAGGGGCTGCGAGCAGTACTTC
j_gene: TRBJ2-7
v_gene: TRBV29-1
d_gene: TRBD1
abundance: -
len: 12

CDR3aa: CAISQGPVGANVLTF
CDR3nt: TGTGCCATCAGTCAGGGGCCGGTTGGGGCCAACGTCCTGACTTTC
j_gene: TRBJ2-6
v_gene: TRBV10-3
d_gene: -
abundance: few
len: 15

CDR3aa: CASSTGTGGFLITGELFF
CDR3nt: TGTGCCAGCAGCACCGGGACAGGGGGATTTTTGATTACCGGGGAGCTGTTTTTT
j_gene: TRBJ2-2
v_gene: TRBV28
d_gene: TRBD1
abundance: -
len: 18

CDR3aa: CASIRETQYF
CDR3nt: TGTGCCAGCATACGTGAGACCCAGTACTTC
j_gene: TRBJ2-5
v_gene: TRBV2
d_gene: -
abundance: many
len: 10

CDR3aa: CAISATNDRTNTEAFF
CDR3nt: TGTGCCATCAGTGCAACAAATGACCGGACCAACACTGAAGCTTTCTTT
j_gene: TRBJ1-1
v_gene: TRBV10-3
d_gene: -
abundance: -
len: 16

CDR3aa: CASIVQGAANYQTKAFF
CDR3nt: TGTGCCAGCATCGTACAGGGGGCGGCAAACTATCAAACGAAAGCTTTCTTT
j_gene: TRBJ1-1
v_gene: TRBV12-3/TRBV12-4
d_gene: TRBD1
abundance: few
len: 17

CDR3aa: CSVAAGQDSYEQYF
CDR3nt: TGCAGCGTCGCTGCGGGGCAGGACTCCTACGAGCAGTACTTC
j_gene: TRBJ2-7
v_gene: TRBV29-1
d_gene: -
abundance: few
len: 14

CDR3aa: CASIWGYNEHFF
CDR3nt: TGTGCCAGCATTTGGGGATACAATGAGCATTTCTTC
j_gene: TRBJ2-1
v_gene: TRBV6-1
d_gene: -
abundance: -
len: 12

CDR3aa: CASSLWRGAGNTIYF
CDR3nt: TGTGCCAGCAGTTTATGGCGAGGGGCTGGAAACACCATATATTTT
j_gene: TRBJ1-3
v_gene: TRBV28
d_gene: -
abundance: -
len: 15

CDR3aa: CASSQDYNTGELFF
CDR3nt: TGCGCCAGCAGCCAAGATTACAACACCGGGGAGCTGTTTTTT
j_gene: TRBJ2-2
v_gene: TRBV4-1
d_gene: -
abundance: few
len: 14

CDR3aa: CASRVDRDNEQFF
CDR3nt: TGTGCCAGCAGAGTCGACAGGGACAATGAGCAGTTCTTC
j_gene: TRBJ2-1
v_gene: TRBV5-7
d_gene: TRBD1
abundance: few
len: 13

CDR3aa: CASSQEPSGGAGFQETQYF
CDR3nt: TGTGCCAGCAGCCAAGAACCTAGCGGGGGGGCGGGCTTTCAAGAGACCCAGTACTTC
j_gene: TRBJ2-5
v_gene: TRBV4-2
d_gene: TRBD2
abundance: -
len: 19

CDR3aa: CASRKGTGGKTGELFF
CDR3nt: TGTGCCAGCAGGAAGGGGACAGGGGGCAAGACCGGGGAGCTGTTTTTT
j_gene: TRBJ2-2
v_gene: TRBV2
d_gene: TRBD1
abundance: few
len: 16

CDR3aa: CASSRRRFFSKGETQYF
CDR3nt: TGTGCCAGCAGTCGACGCAGGTTTTTCAGCAAGGGGGAGACCCAGTACTTC
j_gene: TRBJ2-5
v_gene: TRBV7-8
d_gene: -
abundance: few
len: 17

CDR3aa: CASSLWGHPTDTQYF
CDR3nt: TGCGCCAGCAGCTTGTGGGGCCACCCCACAGATACGCAGTATTTT
j_gene: TRBJ2-3
v_gene: TRBV5-1
d_gene: -
abundance: -
len: 15